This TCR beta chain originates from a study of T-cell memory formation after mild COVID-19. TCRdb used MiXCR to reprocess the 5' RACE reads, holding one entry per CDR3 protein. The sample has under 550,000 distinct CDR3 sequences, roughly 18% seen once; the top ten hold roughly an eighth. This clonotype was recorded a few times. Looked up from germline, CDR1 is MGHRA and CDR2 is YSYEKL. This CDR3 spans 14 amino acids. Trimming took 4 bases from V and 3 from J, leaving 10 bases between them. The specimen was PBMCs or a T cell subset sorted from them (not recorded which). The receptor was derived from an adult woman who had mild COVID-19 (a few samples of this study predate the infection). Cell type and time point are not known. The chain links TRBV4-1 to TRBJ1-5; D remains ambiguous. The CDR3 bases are TGCGCCAGCAGCCTGCCGGGCACCAATCAGCCCCAGCATTTT. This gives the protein CASSLPGTNQPQHF.